The 10 T cell receptor beta chains below come from one sample, sequenced in a study of cytomegalovirus exposure and HLA in healthy donors. With 60 Vbeta and 13 Jbeta primers, the PCR was carried out. TCRdb keeps only in-frame clones here, not all; method: immunoSEQ multiplex PCR. The data show about 95,000 clones, roughly 82% seen once. Sequenced input: PBMCs. The receptors here all came from a man aged 25-45 years in good health and CMV-seropositive.

The genes are TRBV29-1 and TRBJ1-5, with D possibly matching TRBD1 (6 bases). The CDR3 covers 12 residues. Deletions cut 5 bases from V and 1 base from J, with 6 bases between. Germline V lookup: CDR1 SQVTM, CDR2 ANQGSEA. The CDR3 region has the DNA TGCAGCGTTAGGGGGAGCAATCAGCCCCAGCATTTT. Its translation: CSVRGSNQPQHF. Full variable domain (rest looked up from reference TRBV29-1 and TRBJ1-5): SAVISQKPSRDICQRGTSLTIQCQVDSQVTMMFWYRQQPGQSLTLIATANQGSEATYESGFVIDKFPISRPNLTFSTLTVSNMSPEDSSIYLCSVRGSNQPQHFGDGTRLSIL.

The chain recombines TRBV5-8 with TRBJ2-2; 8 bases match TRBD1. Germline V gene sequence: CDR1 SGHTS, CDR2 YDEGEE. The CDR3 runs 18 residues. V lost 1 base, J lost 0 bases, and 8 bases stayed unmatched. The CDR3 sequence: CASSLYGQGPPNTGELFF. The CDR3 bases are TGTGCCAGCAGCTTGTATGGACAGGGCCCGCCGAACACCGGGGAGCTGTTTTTT.

The rearrangement links TRBV15 to TRBJ2-7; D unclear. Per germline, CDR1 LNHNV and CDR2 YYDKDF (reference sequence). The CDR3 is 15 amino acids. The germline V and J ends were trimmed by 0 bases and 6 bases, with 15 bases remaining between them. The CDR3 reads CATSRDSVPGGEQYF. The CDR3 DNA is TGTGCCACCAGCAGAGATTCAGTCCCCGGCGGCGAGCAGTACTTC.

The chain carries TRBV18 and TRBJ1-5; the D is unclear. CDR3 length: 15 residues. Germline-derived CDR1 and CDR2 are KGHSH and LQKENI. V gave up 2 bases and J gave up 1 base, with 9 bases separating them. CDR3 region: CASSPSVQSNQPQHF. The CDR3 DNA follows: TGTGCCAGCTCACCAAGTGTACAAAGCAATCAGCCCCAGCATTTT.

The rearrangement uses TRBV5-6 and TRBJ2-5; 8 nucleotides match TRBD1. V lost 6 bases and J lost 1; bases outside the gene matches: 2. This CDR3 is built from 13 residues. Per the germline V gene, CDR1 is SGHDT and CDR2 is YYEEEE. The CDR3 DNA follows: TGTGCCAGCAAAGGGACAGGCCAAGAGACCCAGTACTTC. Translated: CASKGTGQETQYF.

This rearrangement joins TRBV4-1 to TRBJ2-1; 10 nucleotides match TRBD2. The J segment lost 6 bases and the V segment lost 0 bases, leaving 2 bases of the junction unmatched. The CDR3 runs to 15 residues. Germline values: CDR1 MGHRA, CDR2 YSYEKL. The CDR3 nucleotides are TGCGCCAGCAGCCAAGAGAGGACTAGCGGCAATGAGCAGTTCTTC. Amino acid sequence: CASSQERTSGNEQFF.

The CDR3 spells CSVEGAGDEQYF. CDR3 DNA sequence: TGCAGCGTTGAGGGGGCAGGGGACGAGCAGTACTTC. The V gene is TRBV29-1, the J gene TRBJ2-7; TRBD1 might be the D (6 bases). Between the trimmed V and J ends, which lost 3 bases and 5 bases, there was a span of 11 bases. Germline lookup yields CDR1 SQVTM and CDR2 ANQGSEA. The CDR3 loop spans 12 amino acids.

The chain has TRBV27 and TRBJ2-7; 7 positions match TRBD1. V was clipped by 4 bases and J by 4 bases; unmatched bases: 7. The CDR3 is 14 amino acids. The germline V gene encodes CDR1 MNHEY and CDR2 SMNVEV (reference sequence). This CDR3 reads CASSYLGTEYEQYF. The CDR3 DNA reads TGTGCCAGCAGTTACCTCGGGACAGAGTACGAGCAGTACTTC.

The rearrangement links TRBV29-1 to TRBJ1-1; 7 bases agree with TRBD1. Germline CDR1 reads SQVTM; CDR2 reads ANQGSEA. Germline trimming cut 6 bases from V and 1 base from J; bases unmatched to any gene: 5. The CDR3 runs 13 residues. The chain's CDR3 is CSVQQGPNTEAFF. In DNA, the CDR3 is TGCAGCGTCCAACAGGGGCCGAACACTGAAGCTTTCTTT.

The gene calls are TRBV7-2 and TRBJ1-1; TRBD1 matches 8 bases. This CDR3 spans 16 amino acids. J gave up 3 bases and V 2 bases, and 8 bases lay outside the gene matches. Germline V gene sequence: CDR1 SGHTA, CDR2 FQGNSA. CDR3 nucleotide sequence: TGTGCCAGCAGCTTAAAGGCAGGGGGCCTTCACACTGAAGCTTTCTTT. Translated, it gives CASSLKAGGLHTEAFF.